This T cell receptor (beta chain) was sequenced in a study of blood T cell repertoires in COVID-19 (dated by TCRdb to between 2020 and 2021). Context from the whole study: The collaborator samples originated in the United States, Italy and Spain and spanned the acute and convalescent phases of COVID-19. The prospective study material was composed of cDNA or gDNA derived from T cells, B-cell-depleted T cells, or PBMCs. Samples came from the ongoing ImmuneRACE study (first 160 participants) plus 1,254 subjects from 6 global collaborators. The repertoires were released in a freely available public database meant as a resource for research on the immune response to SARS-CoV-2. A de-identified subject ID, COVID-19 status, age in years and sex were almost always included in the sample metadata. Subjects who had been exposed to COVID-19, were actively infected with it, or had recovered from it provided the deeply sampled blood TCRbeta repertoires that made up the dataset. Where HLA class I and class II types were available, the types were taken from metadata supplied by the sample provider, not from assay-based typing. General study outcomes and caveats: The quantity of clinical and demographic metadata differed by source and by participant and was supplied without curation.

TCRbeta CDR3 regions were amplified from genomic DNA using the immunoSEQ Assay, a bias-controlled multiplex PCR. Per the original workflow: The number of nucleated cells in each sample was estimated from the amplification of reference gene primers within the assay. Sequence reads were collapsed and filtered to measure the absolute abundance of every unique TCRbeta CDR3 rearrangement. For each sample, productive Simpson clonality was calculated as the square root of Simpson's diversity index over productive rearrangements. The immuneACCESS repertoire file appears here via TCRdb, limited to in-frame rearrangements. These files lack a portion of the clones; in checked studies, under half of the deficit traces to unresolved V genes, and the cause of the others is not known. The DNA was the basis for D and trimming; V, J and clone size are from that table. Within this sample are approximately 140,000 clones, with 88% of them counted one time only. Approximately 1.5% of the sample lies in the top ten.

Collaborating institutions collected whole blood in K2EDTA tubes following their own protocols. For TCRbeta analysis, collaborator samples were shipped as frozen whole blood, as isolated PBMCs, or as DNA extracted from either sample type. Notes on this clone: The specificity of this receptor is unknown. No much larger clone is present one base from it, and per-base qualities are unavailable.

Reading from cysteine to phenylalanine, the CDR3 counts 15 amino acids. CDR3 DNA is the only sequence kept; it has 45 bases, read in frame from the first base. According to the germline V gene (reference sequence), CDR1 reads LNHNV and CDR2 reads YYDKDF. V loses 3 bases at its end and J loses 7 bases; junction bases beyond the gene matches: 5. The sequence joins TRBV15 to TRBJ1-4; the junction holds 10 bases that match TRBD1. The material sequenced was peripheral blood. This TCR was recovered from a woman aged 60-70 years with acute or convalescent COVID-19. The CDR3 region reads CATSSGGQGSEKLFF. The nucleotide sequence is TGTGCCACCAGCAGTGGGGGACAGGGGAGTGAAAAACTGTTTTTT.